This T cell receptor beta chain was sequenced in a study of T cell responses to AZD1222 COVID-19 vaccine (dated by TCRdb to the early 2020s). About the study as a whole: TCR sequencing covered fewer than 250 trial participants: 207 given two doses of AZD1222 and some 25 given two doses of MenACWY control vaccine. Trial participants were enrolled by age into subgroups of 18-55, 56-69 and 70-plus years, and roughly 150, 30 and 60 TCR-sequenced participants, respectively, were included in these subgroups. What the authors observed across the whole study: Conclusions about previously exposed vaccinees are limited because only six or seven AZD1222 recipients were SARS-CoV-2 seropositive at baseline. CD4 TCRs associated with the vaccine covered the entire spike protein, and the dominant responses were in regions 160-218 and 743-854. Participants were mostly white British and included more females than males, and it was suggested by the authors that clonal diversity may have been underestimated. After two AZD1222 doses, both the breadth and the depth of spike-specific TCRs were significantly higher than at day 0 and than in MenACWY recipients. Because no samples from the day 14 peak response were available, repertoires could be characterized only after the peak T cell response. Reportedly, almost half of the unique spike-specific TCRs recognized epitopes lying outside the regions that are mutated in the B.1.351 and B.1.1.7 variants. The 56-69-year group was small, and its depth increase did not reach significance, likely because of low power.

Of note for this clone: Its specific antigen is unknown. Per-nucleotide qualities are absent, and no much larger clonotype sits a single base away.

The CDR3 regions of human TCRbeta chains were analyzed by immunosequencing. The source study handled its data this way. TCRs in the repertoires were compared against a reference library of SARS-CoV-2-specific TCRs that had been generated with the MIRA antigen-specificity platform. Breadth was defined as the fraction of unique TCRs that were SARS-CoV-2-associated, and depth was defined as the fraction of total T cells that were SARS-CoV-2-associated. Using the MIRA data, each spike-specific TCR was assigned both to the spike region to which the TCR was reactive and to a CD4 or CD8 class. Log10-transformed breadth and depth values were compared by one-way ANOVA with Sidak's multiple comparisons tests. The table was pulled from immuneACCESS by TCRdb, which kept in-frame rearrangements only. Such tables lose some clones; where checked, under half of the loss comes from unresolved V genes, and the rest has no known cause. V, J and clone size are taken as reported in that table, and D and trimming were inferred from the DNA itself. The sample contains about 180,000 clones, over 85% of them found a single time. Under 1.1% of the sample lies in the top ten.

The cysteine opens and the phenylalanine closes a CDR3 of 13 amino acids. The only DNA kept is the CDR3, 39 bases in frame from the first base. The CDR1 and CDR2 encoded by the germline V gene are SGHTA and FQGNSA. V is shortened by 7 bases, J by 2 bases, and the region joining them spans 10 bases. Read against the paper, the sample's time point label means: about 28 days (+/-7) after the second vaccine dose. Sample treatment or condition, as interpreted from the label and publication: meningococcal conjugate vaccine given as trial control. Vaccinee samples came from UK trials COV001 and COV002, including a single-blind randomized controlled phase 2/3 trial of AZD1222 (ChAdOx1 nCoV-19) in healthy adults. For TCRbeta chain sequencing, PBMC samples were collected from trial participants at day 0 and at day 28 after the second dose.

This clonotype originated in an adult who received the MenACWY meningococcal vaccine as a control. Sample: peripheral blood, taken 28 days after the second dose of the MenACWY control vaccine. The rearrangement joined TRBV7-2 to TRBJ2-3, and TRBD2 may be the D gene, going by 5 matching bases. The CDR3 protein: CASTLAFTDTQYF. The DNA sequence is TGTGCCAGCACCCTAGCCTTCACAGATACGCAGTATTTT.